The rows below give T cell receptor beta chains drawn from one sample of a study of identical twins. TCRdb reanalysed the 5' RACE reads using MiXCR and keeps one entry per CDR3 protein. The sample holds approximately 700,000 distinct CDR3 sequences, 15% to 20% seen once. The data also belong to a second study, concerning T cells expressing NK-cell markers.

The specimen was PBMCs. The receptors were gathered from a woman between 18 and 29 years old in good health. Each CDR3 is given with its conserved first and last residue. A D gene is named only where the DNA matches it firmly. Clone size is given for some rows only: seen once, a few or many times, or a class if the clone is expanded.

size	J	D	V	DNA	CDR3
few	TRBJ1-2	NA	TRBV12-3/TRBV12-4	TGTGCCAGCAGGCGGGCGGGGAGCTATGGCTACACCTTC	CASRRAGSYGYTF
many	TRBJ2-3	TRBD2	TRBV10-1	TGCGCCAGCAGCTTGACTAGCGGGGCCACAGATACGCAGTATTTT	CASSLTSGATDTQYF
few	TRBJ2-1	TRBD2	TRBV7-3	TGTGCCAGCAGCTTAACTGGCGGGGGGAGCTCCTACAATGAGCAGTTCTTC	CASSLTGGGSSYNEQFF
NA	TRBJ2-2	NA	TRBV29-1	TGCAGCGTTGATGGGGTTGCCGGGGAGCTGTTTTTT	CSVDGVAGELFF
few	TRBJ1-2	NA	TRBV6-1	TGTGCCAGCAGTCCGTTGGGGCTTTTCTATGGCTACACCTTC	CASSPLGLFYGYTF
few	TRBJ2-2	TRBD1	TRBV2	TGTGCCAGCATGGTAATAGCGGGACAGGGGGACACCGGGGAGCTGTTTTTT	CASMVIAGQGDTGELFF
many	TRBJ2-1	NA	TRBV5-4	TGTGCCAGCAGCTTAATATTCTCCGATGAGCAGTTCTTC	CASSLIFSDEQFF
many	TRBJ1-4	NA	TRBV6-1	TGTGCCAGCAAGCAGGGGACGGCTAATGAAAAACTGTTTTTT	CASKQGTANEKLFF
few	TRBJ2-1	NA	TRBV7-9	TGTGCCAGCAGCGGCTGGGGGGTCGCGTGGGATGAGCAGTTCTTC	CASSGWGVAWDEQFF
NA	TRBJ2-7	NA	TRBV9	TGTGCCAGCAGCGTAGGATCGGCGGGGTTCTACGAGCAGTACTTC	CASSVGSAGFYEQYF
few	TRBJ2-7	TRBD1	TRBV6-1	TGTGCCAGCAGTGAATTCGGGACAGCAACCTACGAGCAGTACTTC	CASSEFGTATYEQYF
NA	TRBJ2-1	TRBD2	TRBV30	TGTGCCTGGAGTAAAGGCGGGAGATTGGGGCAGTTCTTC	CAWSKGGRLGQFF
few	TRBJ2-7	NA	TRBV6-2/TRBV6-3	TGTGCCAGTCGTGGGCGGAGAACCTACGAGCAGTACTTC	CASRGRRTYEQYF
few	TRBJ2-7	TRBD1	TRBV20-1	TGCAGTGCCGAGACAGGGGGCTTGACCTACGAGCAGTACTTC	CSAETGGLTYEQYF
NA	TRBJ2-7	NA	TRBV10-3	TGTGCCATCAGGGACGGGCCCGGCCCTCCCTACGAGCAGTACTTC	CAIRDGPGPPYEQYF
NA	TRBJ2-5	TRBD2	TRBV20-1	TGCAGTGCTAGAGGATCTAGCGGGGGTACGGCCCAGTACTTC	CSARGSSGGTAQYF
few	TRBJ2-1	NA	TRBV24-1	TGTGCCACCAGTGAGGGGCGGGATGAGCAGTTCTTC	CATSEGRDEQFF
NA	TRBJ2-7	TRBD1	TRBV5-1	TGCGCCAGCAGCCCATCCCCCCCCGCGACAGGGAGCGTCTACGAGCAGTACTTC	CASSPSPPATGSVYEQYF
NA	TRBJ2-1	NA	TRBV9	TGTGCCAGCAGCCACCGGACAAGCTACAATGAGCAGTTCTTC	CASSHRTSYNEQFF
few	TRBJ1-1	TRBD1	TRBV7-9	TGTGCCAGCAGCTTAGCCCAGGGGGTAGGAGCTTTCTTT	CASSLAQGVGAFF
many	TRBJ1-2	NA	TRBV20-1	TGCAGTGCTAACAGAGGAAAATATGGCTACACCTTC	CSANRGKYGYTF
NA	TRBJ2-7	NA	TRBV12-3/TRBV12-4	TGTGCCAGAAGTTTCGGTGGGGCCTCCTACGAGCAGTACTTC	CARSFGGASYEQYF
few	TRBJ2-2	NA	TRBV9	TGTGCCAGCAGCGTCGCGCTGGGGGTCGGGGAGCTGTTTTTT	CASSVALGVGELFF
NA	TRBJ1-1	NA	TRBV20-1	TGCAGTGCATCGGTAGGCCGCGTTAGCACTGAAGCTTTCTTT	CSASVGRVSTEAFF
few	TRBJ1-5	NA	TRBV5-1	TGCGCCAGCAGCTTGGCCCCCGCAGGCAATCAGCCCCAGCATTTT	CASSLAPAGNQPQHF
NA	TRBJ2-7	TRBD2	TRBV9	TGTGCCAGCAGCGGGCAGGGAGGGTATTACGAGCAGTACTTC	CASSGQGGYYEQYF
few	TRBJ1-1	NA	TRBV10-3	TGTGCCATCGGGCGGCGGGAGGGGACCACTGAAGCTTTCTTT	CAIGRREGTTEAFF
few	TRBJ2-3	TRBD2	TRBV20-1	TGCAGTGTCATGACTAGCGGGGGGGCCGGAGGCACAGATACGCAGTATTTT	CSVMTSGGAGGTDTQYF
NA	TRBJ2-5	NA	TRBV6-5	TGTGCCAGCAGTTACTTATCTAGCGTCTACGAGACCCAGTACTTC	CASSYLSSVYETQYF
few	TRBJ2-3	NA	TRBV5-5	TGTGCCAGCAGCCAACAGACTTTCACAGATACGCAGTATTTT	CASSQQTFTDTQYF
NA	TRBJ2-1	NA	TRBV5-1	TGCGCCAGCAGCTTGGCGGTCGCTCTCAATGAGCAGTTCTTC	CASSLAVALNEQFF
NA	TRBJ2-7	TRBD1	TRBV5-1	TGCGCCAGCAGCCTACAAACCGGGACAGGGCTCTACGAGCAGTACTTC	CASSLQTGTGLYEQYF
many	TRBJ2-3	TRBD2	TRBV5-1	TGCGCCAGCAGCCCGGGACTAGCGAGCACAGATACGCAGTATTTT	CASSPGLASTDTQYF
few	TRBJ2-1	NA	TRBV5-1	TGCGCCAGCAGCTTCGTAGTGAACAATGAGCAGTTCTTC	CASSFVVNNEQFF
many	TRBJ2-5	NA	TRBV29-1	TGCAGCGTTGTAGGATTACAAGAGACCCAGTACTTC	CSVVGLQETQYF
few	TRBJ2-1	NA	TRBV20-1	TGCAGTGCTAGAGACGCAGGGGCTAGCGGAAGATACAATGAGCAGTTCTTC	CSARDAGASGRYNEQFF
few	TRBJ2-7	TRBD1	TRBV7-9	TGTGCCAGCAGCCCCACAGGGGTCGCGAACTACGAGCAGTACTTC	CASSPTGVANYEQYF
few	TRBJ2-1	NA	TRBV6-5	TGTGCCAGCAGTTACGGCCTACATGAGCAGTTCTTC	CASSYGLHEQFF
NA	TRBJ2-3	NA	TRBV11-2	TGTGCCAGCAGCTTAGGACAGACGTTCACAGATACGCAGTATTTT	CASSLGQTFTDTQYF
once	TRBJ2-1	TRBD2	TRBV7-6	TGTGCCAGCAGCTTGGAGGGTGTGGCGCGGGAGGCCCTCCCTGAGCAGTTCTTC	CASSLEGVAREALPEQFF
few	TRBJ2-3	NA	TRBV7-2	TGTGCCAGCAGCCCCCGGGTGCTCACAGATACGCAGTATTTT	CASSPRVLTDTQYF
NA	TRBJ1-1	NA	TRBV12-3/TRBV12-4	TGTGCCAGCAGTTATACAGGGTTTGGTACTGAAGCTTTCTTT	CASSYTGFGTEAFF
NA	TRBJ2-1	TRBD2	TRBV18	TGTGCCAGCTCACCATCAGCGGGAGGGTTTCAGTTGGGTGAGCAGTTCTTC	CASSPSAGGFQLGEQFF
NA	TRBJ2-5	NA	TRBV7-9	TGTGCCAGCAGCTTTAACGGGGCGGGTTTGGAAGAGACCCAGTACTTC	CASSFNGAGLEETQYF
NA	TRBJ2-7	NA	TRBV10-3	TGTGCCATCAGTGACCTAGACAGCTCCTACGAGCAGTACTTC	CAISDLDSSYEQYF
NA	TRBJ2-2	TRBD2	TRBV6-1	TGTGCCAGCAGTGAAGACGTAGCGGGGGGTCCGACCGGGGAGCTGTTTTTT	CASSEDVAGGPTGELFF
few	TRBJ1-4	TRBD1	TRBV27	TGTGCCAGCAGTTTATCGCCGGGACAGGGGAATGAAAAACTGTTTTTT	CASSLSPGQGNEKLFF
few	TRBJ2-7	NA	TRBV5-5	TGTGCCAGCAGCTTAACAGCGAACATCTACGAGCAGTACTTC	CASSLTANIYEQYF
NA	TRBJ2-1	TRBD2	TRBV12-3/TRBV12-4	TGTGCCAGCAGTTTGAGGCTAGCGGTAATCTACAATGAGCAGTTCTTC	CASSLRLAVIYNEQFF
NA	TRBJ2-1	TRBD2	TRBV3-1	TGTGCCAGCAGCCTACGGGAGGGTTTCTACAATGAGCAGTTCTTC	CASSLREGFYNEQFF